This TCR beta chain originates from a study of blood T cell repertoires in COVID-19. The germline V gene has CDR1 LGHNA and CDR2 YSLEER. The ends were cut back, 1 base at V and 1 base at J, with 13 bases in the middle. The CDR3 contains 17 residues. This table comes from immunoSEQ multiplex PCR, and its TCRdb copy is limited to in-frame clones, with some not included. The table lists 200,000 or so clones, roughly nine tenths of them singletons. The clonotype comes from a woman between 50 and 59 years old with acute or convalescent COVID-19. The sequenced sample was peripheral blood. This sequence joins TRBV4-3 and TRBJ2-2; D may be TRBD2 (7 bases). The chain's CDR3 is CASSQGTGGRNTGELFF. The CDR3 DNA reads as TGCGCCAGCAGCCAAGGGACGGGGGGCCGGAACACCGGGGAGCTGTTTTTT.